This TCR beta chain was found in a study of T cell repertoires in cytomegalovirus infection. As for the study in general: Public TCR beta signatures marked donors with CMV infection and the matching HLA.

Between the trimmed V and J ends, which lost 6 bases and 3 bases, there was a span of 17 bases. There are 15 residues in the CDR3. Germline values: CDR1 SGHVS, CDR2 FQNEAQ. In TCRdb, the reads were re-called with MiXCR into one record per CDR3 protein. Found here are around 130,000 distinct CDR3 sequences, 20% to 30% of them singletons; the top ten hold 34%. By sample fraction, this clonotype is large. The antigen remains undetermined. Whole-study results and caveats: Within the response measured ex vivo, HLA-C-restricted CMV-specific TCR beta clonotypes were dominant. CMV carriers having the relevant HLA were flagged by cumulative public TCR beta family frequency.

Sample: PBMCs, sequenced either directly or after in vitro stimulation (not recorded which). This receptor was taken from a human donor in good health (CMV status not recorded). Some clones in this sample may be carry-over from other donors' samples. The chain is built from TRBV7-8 and TRBJ1-1; D unresolved. Written as DNA, the CDR3 is TGTGCCAGCAGTCTTAGGGATTTCATATACACTGAAGCTTTCTTT. This sequence encodes CASSLRDFIYTEAFF.